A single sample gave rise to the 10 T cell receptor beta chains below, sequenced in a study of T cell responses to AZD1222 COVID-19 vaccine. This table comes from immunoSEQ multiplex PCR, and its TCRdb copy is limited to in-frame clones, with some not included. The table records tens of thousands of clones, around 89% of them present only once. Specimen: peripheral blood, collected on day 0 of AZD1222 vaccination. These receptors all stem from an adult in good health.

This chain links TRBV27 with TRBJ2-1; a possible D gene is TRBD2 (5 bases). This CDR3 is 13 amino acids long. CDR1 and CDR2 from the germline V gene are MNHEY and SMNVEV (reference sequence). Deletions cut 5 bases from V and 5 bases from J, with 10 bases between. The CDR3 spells CASSHGLHNEQFF. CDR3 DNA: TGTGCCAGCAGTCACGGACTCCACAATGAGCAGTTCTTC.

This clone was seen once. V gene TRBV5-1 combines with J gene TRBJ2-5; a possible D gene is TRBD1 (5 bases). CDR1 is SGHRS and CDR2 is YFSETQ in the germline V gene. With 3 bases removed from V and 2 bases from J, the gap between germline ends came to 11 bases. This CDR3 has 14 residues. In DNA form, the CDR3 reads TGCGCCAGCAGCTCTGACAGCTTTCAAGAGACCCAGTACTTC. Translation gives CASSSDSFQETQYF.

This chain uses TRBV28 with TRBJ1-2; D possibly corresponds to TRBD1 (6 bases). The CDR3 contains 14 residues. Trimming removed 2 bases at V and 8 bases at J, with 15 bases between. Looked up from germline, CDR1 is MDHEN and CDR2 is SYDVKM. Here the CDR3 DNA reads TGTGCCAGCAGTTTAGGGAACAGGGTGGGCGGCTACACCTTC. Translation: CASSLGNRVGGYTF.

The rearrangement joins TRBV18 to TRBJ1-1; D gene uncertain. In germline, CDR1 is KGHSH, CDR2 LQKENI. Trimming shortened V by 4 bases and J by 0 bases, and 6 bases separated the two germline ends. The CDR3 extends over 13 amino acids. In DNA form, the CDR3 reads TGTGCCAGCTCACTAACTATGAACACTGAAGCTTTCTTT. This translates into CASSLTMNTEAFF.

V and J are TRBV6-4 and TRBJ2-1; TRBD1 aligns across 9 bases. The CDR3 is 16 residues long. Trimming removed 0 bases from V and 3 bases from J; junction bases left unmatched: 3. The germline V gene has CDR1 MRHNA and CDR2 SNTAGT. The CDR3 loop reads CASSDSKTGGYNEQFF. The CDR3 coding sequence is TGTGCCAGCAGTGACTCGAAGACAGGGGGCTACAATGAGCAGTTCTTC.

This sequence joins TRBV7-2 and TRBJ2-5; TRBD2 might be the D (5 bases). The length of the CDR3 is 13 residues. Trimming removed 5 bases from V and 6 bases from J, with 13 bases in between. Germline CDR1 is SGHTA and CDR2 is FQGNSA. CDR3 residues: CASSDGLLKTQYF. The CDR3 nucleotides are TGTGCCAGCAGCGATGGACTCCTTAAGACCCAGTACTTC.

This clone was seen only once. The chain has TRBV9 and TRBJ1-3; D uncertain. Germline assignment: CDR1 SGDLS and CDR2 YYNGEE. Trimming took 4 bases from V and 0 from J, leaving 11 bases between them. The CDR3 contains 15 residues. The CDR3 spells CASSRDGSSGNTIYF. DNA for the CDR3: TGTGCCAGCAGCCGCGACGGAAGCTCTGGAAACACCATATATTTT.

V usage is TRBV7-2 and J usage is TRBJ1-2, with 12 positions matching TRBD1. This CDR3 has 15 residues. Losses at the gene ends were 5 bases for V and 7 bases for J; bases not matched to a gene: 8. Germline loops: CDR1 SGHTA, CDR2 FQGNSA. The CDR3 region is CASSVGGQGAAGYTF. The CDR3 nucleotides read TGTGCCAGCAGCGTTGGGGGACAGGGGGCGGCTGGCTACACCTTC.

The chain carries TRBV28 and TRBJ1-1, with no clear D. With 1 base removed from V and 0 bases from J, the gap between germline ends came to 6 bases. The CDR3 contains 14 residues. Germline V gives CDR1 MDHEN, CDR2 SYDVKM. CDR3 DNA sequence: TGTGCCAGCAGTTTATCAGTCCTGAACACTGAAGCTTTCTTT. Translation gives CASSLSVLNTEAFF.

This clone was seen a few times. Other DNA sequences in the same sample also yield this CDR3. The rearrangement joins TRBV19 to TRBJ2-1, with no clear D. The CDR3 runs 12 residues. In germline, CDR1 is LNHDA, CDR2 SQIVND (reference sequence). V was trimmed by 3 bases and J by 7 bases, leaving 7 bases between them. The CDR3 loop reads CASSIPRNEQFF. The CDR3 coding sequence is TGTGCCAGTAGTATCCCCCGGAATGAGCAGTTCTTC.